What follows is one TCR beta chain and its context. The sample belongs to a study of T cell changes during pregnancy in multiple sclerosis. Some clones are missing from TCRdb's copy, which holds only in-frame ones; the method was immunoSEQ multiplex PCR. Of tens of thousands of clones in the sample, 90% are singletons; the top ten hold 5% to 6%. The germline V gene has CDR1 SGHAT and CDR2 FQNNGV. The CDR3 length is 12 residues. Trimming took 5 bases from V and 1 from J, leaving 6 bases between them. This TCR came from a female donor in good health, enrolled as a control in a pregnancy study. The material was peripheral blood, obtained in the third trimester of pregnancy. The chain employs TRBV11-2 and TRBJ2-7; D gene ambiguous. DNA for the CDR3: TGTGCCAGCAGCCCGGAGTCCTACGAGCAGTACTTC. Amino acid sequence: CASSPESYEQYF.